The 31 T cell receptor beta chains given below trace back to one sample, sequenced in a study of blood T cell repertoires in COVID-19. Produced via immunoSEQ multiplex PCR; TCRdb's table is partial and in-frame only. The data hold over 70,000 clones, with 70% to 90% observed a single time. Sequences were obtained from peripheral blood. The receptor set was obtained from a woman over 75 with acute or convalescent COVID-19.

The chain carries TRBV14 and TRBJ1-1; tentative D call: TRBD1 (5 bases). Trimming took off 3 bases at V and 1 base at J, with 9 bases between the two ends. The germline CDR1 and CDR2 sequences are SGHDN and FVKESK. The CDR3 has 14 residues. CDR3 in DNA: TGTGCCAGCAGCCAGCACAGGAAGAACACTGAAGCTTTCTTT. It yields the protein CASSQHRKNTEAFF.

This chain joins TRBV3-1 (or the pseudogene TRBV3-2) and TRBJ2-7; 7 bases are a match to TRBD2. There are 15 residues in the CDR3. V gave up 5 bases and J gave up 4 bases; unmatched junction bases: 11. The germline V gene has CDR1 LGHDT and CDR2 YNNKEL (reference sequence). In DNA form, the CDR3 reads TGTGCCAGCAGCTCCTCTGGCGGGAGCGGGTACGAGCAGTACTTC. As protein: CASSSSGGSGYEQYF.

The V gene is TRBV20-1, the J gene TRBJ2-7, with a weak D call TRBD2 (6 bases). The ends were cut back, 3 bases at V and 5 bases at J, with 23 bases in the middle. CDR3 length: 16 amino acids. Looked up from germline, CDR1 is DFQATT and CDR2 is SNEGSKA (reference sequence). This CDR3 is CSASRDGTPSRDEQYF. The CDR3 coding sequence is TGCAGTGCTAGTCGAGACGGGACTCCCTCAAGGGACGAGCAGTACTTC.

J is TRBJ1-1 and V is TRBV6-4; D is undetermined. With 11 bases removed from V and 4 bases from J, the gap between germline ends came to 11 bases. CDR3 length: 11 amino acids. Looked up from germline, CDR1 is MRHNA and CDR2 is SNTAGT. The chain's CDR3 is CAPGLTTEAFF. In DNA, the CDR3 is TGTGCCCCAGGTCTGACCACTGAAGCTTTCTTT.

The DNA for the CDR3 is TGTGCCATCAGGAAGGACAGGGCAAACACCGGGGAGCTGTTTTTT. Encoded protein: CAIRKDRANTGELFF. The J gene is TRBJ2-2, the V gene TRBV10-3, with 8 bases aligning to TRBD1. J gave up 2 bases and V 6 bases, and 5 bases lay outside the gene matches. CDR3 length: 15 residues. Germline V gene lookup returns CDR1 ENHRY and CDR2 SYGVKD.

This clone was counted between two and nine times. The genes are TRBV9 and TRBJ2-5; the D gene is possibly TRBD2 (5 bases). This CDR3 has 13 residues. V dropped 4 bases and J dropped 5 bases, with 12 bases sitting between them. Germline-derived CDR1 and CDR2 are SGDLS and YYNGEE. DNA for the CDR3: TGTGCCAGCAGCCCCACCACGGGGGAGACCCAGTACTTC. Translated: CASSPTTGETQYF.

The chain links TRBV7-9 to TRBJ1-4; 9 bases line up with TRBD1. CDR1 is SEHNR, CDR2 FQNEAQ, per germline (reference sequence). CDR3 length equals 17 residues. V was clipped by 5 bases and J by 0 bases; unmatched bases: 7. CDR3 DNA sequence: TGTGCCAGCAGCCCTTACAGGGGGCGTGCAACTAATGAAAAACTGTTTTTT. This encodes CASSPYRGRATNEKLFF.

The V gene is TRBV13, the J gene TRBJ2-3, with TRBD2 as a possible D gene (7 bases). This CDR3 contains 16 residues. The V gene lost 2 bases and the J gene lost 1 base, with 13 bases spanning the gap. CDR1 and CDR2 from the germline V gene are PRHDT and FYEKMQ (reference sequence). CDR3 amino acids: CASSLRGTTGTDTQYF. CDR3 nucleotide sequence: TGTGCCAGCAGCTTAAGGGGGACTACCGGCACAGATACGCAGTATTTT.

The rearrangement joins TRBV19 to TRBJ1-2; 9 positions agree with TRBD1. The CDR3 loop spans 12 amino acids. The V and J ends lost 10 bases and 3 bases, in that order; junction bases with no gene match: 3. The germline gives CDR1 LNHDA, CDR2 SQIVND (reference sequence). The CDR3 nucleotides read TGTGCCACCCGGGACAGGGACTATGGCTACACCTTC. It translates to CATRDRDYGYTF.

V gene TRBV30 combines with J gene TRBJ1-1; a weak D match, TRBD1 (6 bases). The CDR3 is made up of 15 amino acids. The V and J ends lost 0 bases and 4 bases respectively, with 15 bases between them. Germline V lookup: CDR1 GTSNPN, CDR2 SVGIG (reference sequence). The CDR3 spells CAWSVGGLGVTEAFF. The CDR3 DNA reads TGTGCCTGGAGTGTGGGGGGGCTAGGAGTCACTGAAGCTTTCTTT.

The chain combines TRBV5-1 with TRBJ2-2, with TRBD1 matching over 11 bases. Germline V gene sequence: CDR1 SGHRS, CDR2 YFSETQ. This CDR3 has 15 amino acids. V shed 4 bases and J 6 bases; nucleotides not matched to a gene: 5. The CDR3 sequence is CASSGGTGGAGELFF. CDR3 coding DNA: TGCGCCAGCAGCGGCGGGACAGGGGGAGCCGGGGAGCTGTTTTTT.

J is TRBJ2-5 and V is TRBV12-5, with 14 bases matching TRBD2. V trimming: 1 base; J trimming: 5 bases; junction bases outside the gene matches: 0. Germline loops: CDR1 LGHNT, CDR2 FRNRAP. The length of the CDR3 is 15 residues. The DNA for the CDR3 is TGTGCTAGTGGTTTGGGGACTAGCGGGGGGGAGACCCAGTACTTC. Its protein is CASGLGTSGGETQYF.

The chain recombines TRBV6-5 with TRBJ1-5; 7 nucleotides agree with TRBD1. The CDR3 length is 13 residues. The V gene's germline CDR1 is MNHEY and CDR2 SVGAGI. Unmatched junction bases numbered 3, after V lost 6 bases and J lost 4 bases. CDR3 nucleotides: TGTGCCAGCAGGGAGACAGGGAATCAGCCCCAGCATTTT. Translation gives CASRETGNQPQHF.

The V gene is TRBV7-3, the J gene TRBJ2-3; 8 bases map to TRBD1. The germline V gene encodes CDR1 SGHTA and CDR2 FQGTGA. Losses at the gene ends were 5 bases for V and 2 bases for J; bases not matched to a gene: 3. The CDR3 covers 14 residues. CDR3 residues: CASSRTGTTDTQYF. CDR3 DNA: TGTGCCAGCAGCAGGACAGGGACCACAGATACGCAGTATTTT.

The V call is TRBV5-1, the J call TRBJ1-5, with no clear D. This CDR3 is built from 15 residues. V lost 0 bases to trimming and J lost 6 bases, with 13 bases between them. Looked up from germline, CDR1 is SGHRS and CDR2 is YFSETQ. CDR3 nucleotide sequence: TGCGCCAGCAGCTTGGGCGGGAGTATGGGTCAGCCCCAGCATTTT. Translated, it gives CASSLGGSMGQPQHF. The complete variable domain, with remaining parts taken from reference TRBV5-1 and TRBJ1-5, reads KAGVTQTPRYLIKTRGQQVTLSCSPISGHRSVSWYQQTPGQGLQFLFEYFSETQRNKGNFPGRFSGRQFSNSRSEMNVSTLELGDSALYLCASSLGGSMGQPQHFGDGTRLSIL.

This clone was counted once. This chain uses TRBV7-3 with TRBJ2-1, with 9 nucleotides matching TRBD2. Per germline, CDR1 SGHTA and CDR2 FQGTGA. Trimming cost V 5 bases and J 6 bases; bases outside gene matches: 8. CDR3 length: 15 residues. The CDR3 sequence: CASSPLGLASNEQFF. The CDR3 DNA is TGTGCCAGCAGCCCCCTCGGACTAGCGTCCAATGAGCAGTTCTTC.

The chain joins TRBV6-5 to TRBJ1-4, with 7 positions matching TRBD1. The CDR3 totals 15 residues. Germline-derived CDR1 and CDR2 are MNHEY and SVGAGI. J lost 0 bases, V lost 6 bases, and 4 bases had no gene match. The CDR3 DNA is TGTGCCAGCAGACGGACAGGATCAACTAATGAAAAACTGTTTTTT. Encoded protein: CASRRTGSTNEKLFF.

The rearrangement links TRBV7-9 to TRBJ1-5; 7 bases are shared with TRBD1. CDR1 is SEHNR and CDR2 is FQNEAQ in the germline V gene (reference sequence). With V trimmed by 5 bases and J by 4 bases, 8 bases remained unmatched. CDR3 size: 15 residues. The CDR3 protein is CASSPGDSSNQPQHF. CDR3 DNA sequence: TGTGCCAGCAGCCCTGGGGACAGTAGTAATCAGCCCCAGCATTTT.

The genes are TRBV5-1 and TRBJ1-2; possible D gene TRBD1, 6 bases. Trimming stripped 0 bases from V and 8 bases from J, with 11 bases between. Germline loops: CDR1 SGHRS, CDR2 YFSETQ. The CDR3 consists of 13 residues. The CDR3 here is CASSLEGQLGYTF. CDR3 sequence (DNA): TGCGCCAGCAGCTTGGAGGGACAACTGGGCTACACCTTC.

The chain uses TRBV25-1 and TRBJ1-1; maybe TRBD1 (5 bases). Germline loops: CDR1 MGHDK, CDR2 SYGVNS. The ends were cut back, 5 bases at V and 4 bases at J, with 14 bases in the middle. This CDR3 is built from 14 residues. The CDR3 reads CASSLTGGFTEAFF. The CDR3 DNA reads as TGTGCCAGCAGTCTCACGGGGGGTTTCACTGAAGCTTTCTTT. Combining the CDR3 with reference TRBV25-1 and TRBJ1-1 gives the whole variable domain EADIYQTPRYLVIGTGKKITLECSQTMGHDKMYWYQQDPGMELHLIHYSYGVNSTEKGDLSSESTVSRIRTEHFPLTLESARPSHTSQYLCASSLTGGFTEAFFGQGTRLTVV.

CDR3 DNA sequence: TGCGCCAGCAGCCAAGCTGTTGCAGGGTGGAGTGAAAAACTGTTTTTT. Protein product: CASSQAVAGWSEKLFF. This rearrangement joins TRBV4-1 to TRBJ1-4; tentative D call: TRBD1 (5 bases). Germline-derived CDR1 and CDR2 are MGHRA and YSYEKL. This CDR3 comprises 16 residues. Trimming took 1 base from V and 7 from J, leaving 16 bases between them.

The chain is built from TRBV10-3 and TRBJ2-3; D might be TRBD1 (7 bases). V lost 6 bases, J lost 2 bases, and 12 bases lay in between. CDR1 and CDR2 (germline): ENHRY, SYGVKD. The CDR3 has 14 residues. The CDR3 sequence is CAIRQGGPTDTQYF. The CDR3 DNA follows: TGTGCCATCAGGCAGGGGGGCCCCACAGATACGCAGTATTTT.

This chain connects TRBV11-2 to TRBJ2-7; 11 bases map to TRBD1. Germline V gives CDR1 SGHAT, CDR2 FQNNGV. This CDR3 has 14 residues. V lost 3 bases and J lost 7; bases outside the gene matches: 5. CDR3 in DNA: TGTGCCAGCAGCTTTGGACAGGGGGCGCGGGAGCAGTACTTC. Encoded protein: CASSFGQGAREQYF. Using reference TRBV11-2 and TRBJ2-7 for the parts outside the CDR3, the full variable domain is EAGVAQSPRYKIIEKRQSVAFWCNPISGHATLYWYQQILGQGPKLLIQFQNNGVVDDSQLPKDRFSAERLKGVDSTLKIQPAKLEDSAVYLCASSFGQGAREQYFGPGTRLTVT.

This clone was seen a handful of times. This chain links TRBV12-3 or TRBV12-4 with TRBJ1-3; D is uncertain. V shed 6 bases and J shed 7 bases, with 13 bases lying between them. The CDR3 length is 13 residues. The CDR3 here is CASRLFPENTIYF. CDR3 DNA: TGTGCCAGCAGGCTTTTCCCGGAGAACACCATATATTTT.

This clone appeared once. The rearrangement links TRBV18 to TRBJ1-1, with 7 bases aligning to TRBD1. Trimming at V came to 4 bases and at J to 8 bases, leaving 4 bases not matched to a gene. Germline V CDR1 and CDR2: KGHSH, LQKENI. This CDR3 comprises 12 residues. The CDR3 loop is CASSHGQAEAFF. In DNA form, the CDR3 reads TGTGCCAGCTCACACGGACAGGCCGAAGCTTTCTTT.

This clone was seen only a few times. The J gene is TRBJ2-7, the V gene TRBV15, with 7 bases identical to TRBD2. Germline-derived CDR1 and CDR2 are LNHNV and YYDKDF (reference sequence). There are 14 residues in the CDR3. The J segment lost 4 bases and the V segment lost 4 bases, leaving 7 bases of the junction unmatched. CDR3 protein: CATSNPGGSYEQYF. In nucleotides, the CDR3 is TGTGCCACCAGCAATCCGGGCGGGAGTTACGAGCAGTACTTC.

The genes are TRBV18 and TRBJ1-4, with TRBD1 matching over 8 bases. In germline, CDR1 is KGHSH, CDR2 LQKENI. V was clipped by 3 bases and J by 7 bases; unmatched bases: 10. This CDR3 region has 16 residues. The CDR3 sequence: CASSPSRGQGVEKLFF. The CDR3 DNA reads TGTGCCAGCTCACCTTCCCGCGGACAGGGCGTTGAAAAACTGTTTTTT.

The CDR3 coding sequence is TGTGCCTGCCCGGACAGACCCACGGGTGGCTACACCTTC. It is translated as CACPDRPTGGYTF. V usage is TRBV30 and J usage is TRBJ1-2, with D perhaps matching TRBD1 (6 bases). Germline loops: CDR1 GTSNPN, CDR2 SVGIG (reference sequence). This CDR3 comprises 13 residues. With 6 bases removed from V and 7 bases from J, the gap between germline ends came to 18 bases.

This sequence joins TRBV18 and TRBJ1-5; possibly TRBD1 for D (5 bases). Germline CDR1 reads KGHSH; CDR2 reads LQKENI. Trimming removed 6 bases at V and 5 bases at J, with 17 bases between. The CDR3 length is 15 residues. CDR3 bases: TGTGCCAGCTCCGAAGAGCAGGGTCGCCATCAGCCCCAGCATTTT. Residues: CASSEEQGRHQPQHF. The variable domain in full, with the rest retrieved from reference TRBV18 and TRBJ1-5, is NAGVMQNPRHLVRRRGQEARLRCSPMKGHSHVYWYRQLPEEGLKFMVYLQKENIIDESGMPKERFSAEFPKEGPSILRIQQVVRGDSAAYFCASSEEQGRHQPQHFGDGTRLSIL.

The V call is TRBV5-1, the J call TRBJ1-2, with D perhaps TRBD1 (6 bases). Trimming stripped 4 bases from V and 1 base from J, with 14 bases between. Germline values: CDR1 SGHRS, CDR2 YFSETQ. CDR3 length: 15 amino acids. The CDR3 DNA reads TGCGCCAGCAGCACTACAGGGCGTGATAACTATGGCTACACCTTC. Protein product: CASSTTGRDNYGYTF.

The CDR3 region has the DNA TGTGCCAGCAGTTCCACAGGGAACCTCTCCTACGAGCAGTACTTC. This encodes CASSSTGNLSYEQYF. The chain joins TRBV27 to TRBJ2-7; D perhaps matches TRBD1 (6 bases). The CDR3 has 15 residues. The germline V and J ends were trimmed by 4 bases and 0 bases, with 13 bases remaining between them. Germline V lookup: CDR1 MNHEY, CDR2 SMNVEV (reference sequence).